A single sample is the source of the 8 T cell receptor beta chains below, sequenced in a study of blood T cell repertoires in COVID-19. Measured with immunoSEQ multiplex PCR; TCRdb has only the in-frame clones, and not every one. The sample lists 75,000 to 100,000 clones, roughly 84% occurring once. Sequences were obtained from peripheral blood. These receptors all come from a woman over 75 with acute or convalescent COVID-19.

The V and J genes are TRBV2 and TRBJ2-7, with unresolved D. Germline assignment: CDR1 SNHLY and CDR2 FYNNEI. V was cut by 2 bases and J by 1 base, with 15 bases left in between. This CDR3 spans 16 amino acids. CDR3 loop: CASSESRRKPSYEQYF. Here the CDR3 DNA reads TGTGCCAGCAGTGAATCCAGGCGTAAACCTTCCTACGAGCAGTACTTC. Looking up the rest from reference TRBV2 and TRBJ2-7 gives the full variable domain: EPEVTQTPSHQVTQMGQEVILRCVPISNHLYFYWYRQILGQKVEFLVSFYNNEISEKSEIFDDQFSVERPDGSNFTLKIRSTKLEDSAMYFCASSESRRKPSYEQYFGPGTRLTVT.

The CDR3 loop reads CASSPQFPDTQYF. The CDR3 DNA is TGTGCCAGCAGCCCCCAGTTCCCCGATACGCAGTATTTT. The rearrangement uses TRBV5-4 and TRBJ2-3; D unresolved. The CDR3 has 13 residues. In germline, CDR1 is SGHNT, CDR2 YYREEE (reference sequence). V was clipped by 4 bases and J by 6 bases, with 12 bases between them.

The sample holds a few counts of this clone. The V gene is TRBV29-1, the J gene TRBJ1-1; 7 nucleotides line up with TRBD1. The germline CDR1 and CDR2 sequences are SQVTM and ANQGSEA. V dropped 5 bases and J dropped 4; count of bases not matched to a gene: 7. The CDR3 is 13 residues long. CDR3: CSVLHRGGTEAFF. CDR3 coding DNA: TGCAGCGTTCTACACAGGGGAGGCACTGAAGCTTTCTTT. The entire variable domain, with the rest obtained from reference TRBV29-1 and TRBJ1-1, is as follows: SAVISQKPSRDICQRGTSLTIQCQVDSQVTMMFWYRQQPGQSLTLIATANQGSEATYESGFVIDKFPISRPNLTFSTLTVSNMSPEDSSIYLCSVLHRGGTEAFFGQGTRLTVV.

The V gene is TRBV4-2, the J gene TRBJ2-1; D gene unclear. V was clipped by 1 base and J by 9 bases, with 10 bases between them. The CDR3 is 13 residues long. Germline V gives CDR1 LGHNA, CDR2 YNFKEQ. CDR3 nucleotides: TGTGCCAGCAGCCAAGCACGGAGTAGTGAGCAGTTCTTC. As protein: CASSQARSSEQFF.

The V gene is TRBV29-1, the J gene TRBJ1-2; D possibly corresponds to TRBD1 (5 bases). Germline V lookup: CDR1 SQVTM, CDR2 ANQGSEA. V shed 5 bases and J shed 10 bases, with 14 bases lying between them. The CDR3 totals 11 residues. As DNA, the CDR3 is TGCAGCGTTCTCGAGACAGCAGCCTACACCTTC. Amino acids: CSVLETAAYTF.

This chain links TRBV9 with TRBJ2-3; tentative D call: TRBD1 (6 bases). The V gene lost 3 bases and the J gene lost 5 bases, with 10 bases spanning the gap. Germline V gene lookup returns CDR1 SGDLS and CDR2 YYNGEE. This CDR3 region has 13 residues. DNA of the CDR3: TGTGCCAGCAGCGGTCCACAGGGAGATACGCAGTATTTT. This encodes CASSGPQGDTQYF.

This rearrangement joins TRBV11-3 to TRBJ2-1; TRBD2 matches 9 bases. CDR3 size: 17 residues. CDR1 SGHNT and CDR2 YENEEA come from the germline V gene. Losses at the gene ends were 1 base for V and 0 bases for J; bases not matched to a gene: 4. CDR3 in DNA: TGTGCCAGCAGCTTAGGAGCTAGCGGGATCTCCTACAATGAGCAGTTCTTC. Its protein product is CASSLGASGISYNEQFF. The full variable domain, rest sourced from reference TRBV11-3 and TRBJ2-1, is EAGVVQSPRYKIIEKKQPVAFWCNPISGHNTLYWYLQNLGQGPELLIRYENEEAVDDSQLPKDRFSAERLKGVDSTLKIQPAELGDSAVYLCASSLGASGISYNEQFFGPGTRLTVL.

This chain uses TRBV6-5 with TRBJ1-6; 7 nucleotides match TRBD1. Germline V CDR1 and CDR2: MNHEY, SVGAGI. V dropped 6 bases and J dropped 5; count of bases not matched to a gene: 4. The CDR3 sequence is 14 residues long. Here the CDR3 reads CASRRGQDNSPLHF. The DNA for the CDR3 is TGTGCCAGCAGGCGAGGACAGGATAATTCACCCCTCCACTTT.